The 20 T cell receptor beta chains reported below all come from one sample, sequenced in a study of cytotoxic CD8 clonotypes in ibrutinib-treated CLL. The data were produced by immunoSEQ multiplex PCR, yet TCRdb's version contains in-frame clones alone and is incomplete. The repertoire has 200,000 to 250,000 clones, 70% of them found once; the top ten carry about 6%. The specimen comprised PBMCs, sampled after 12 months of ibrutinib treatment. The receptors originated from a human donor with chronic lymphocytic leukemia.

The chain has TRBV28 and TRBJ2-7; no firm D call. This CDR3 has 12 amino acids. The germline CDR1 and CDR2 sequences are MDHEN and SYDVKM. V shed 3 bases and J shed 5 bases, with 8 bases lying between them. CDR3 amino acids: CASSLAPNEQYF. CDR3 DNA sequence: TGTGCCAGCAGTTTGGCCCCGAACGAGCAGTACTTC.

The chain links TRBV4-2 to TRBJ1-4; no reliable D call. Germline lookup yields CDR1 LGHNA and CDR2 YNFKEQ. The CDR3 is made up of 19 amino acids. Trimming cost V 0 bases and J 0 bases, with 17 bases left between them. CDR3 sequence: CASSQDLVGHLATNEKLFF. The CDR3 region has the DNA TGTGCCAGCAGCCAAGATCTTGTAGGGCACCTCGCAACTAATGAAAAACTGTTTTTT.

The rearrangement uses TRBV19 and TRBJ1-1; D remains unclear. The CDR3 runs 14 residues. V lost 3 bases to trimming and J lost 1 base, with 9 bases between them. Germline assignment: CDR1 LNHDA and CDR2 SQIVND (reference sequence). The CDR3 coding sequence is TGTGCCAGTAGTATCCGACACCGGAACACTGAAGCTTTCTTT. Translation: CASSIRHRNTEAFF.

The chain is built from TRBV6-6 and TRBJ2-7; D gene uncertain. The CDR3 is 16 residues long. CDR1 MNHNY and CDR2 SVGAGI come from the germline V gene (reference sequence). Trimming removed 5 bases from V and 7 bases from J, with 24 bases in between. The CDR3 nucleotides are TGTGCCAGCAGTACCGGGCGTCGAGGCCCTAAGTGGGAGCAGTACTTC. This encodes CASSTGRRGPKWEQYF.

The rearrangement joins TRBV4-1 to TRBJ2-2; tentative D call: TRBD2 (5 bases). CDR1 is MGHRA, CDR2 YSYEKL, per germline. Trimming took off 2 bases at V and 3 bases at J, with 10 bases between the two ends. The CDR3 runs 15 residues. In nucleotides, the CDR3 is TGCGCCAGCAGCCAAAAAACGGGGTACACCGGGGAGCTGTTTTTT. Its translation: CASSQKTGYTGELFF.

In its sample, this clone was seen a few times. V gene TRBV18 combines with J gene TRBJ1-1; no firm D call. V lost 8 bases, J lost 4 bases, and 8 bases lay in between. Looked up from germline, CDR1 is KGHSH and CDR2 is LQKENI. The CDR3 is made up of 11 amino acids. The CDR3 region is CASLIGTEAFF. CDR3 DNA: TGTGCCAGCCTAATAGGCACTGAAGCTTTCTTT.

The chain has TRBV7-9 and TRBJ2-2; possibly TRBD1 for D (5 bases). The germline V and J ends were trimmed by 6 bases and 4 bases, with 9 bases remaining between them. The CDR3 length is 13 residues. Per germline, CDR1 SEHNR and CDR2 FQNEAQ (reference sequence). The DNA of the CDR3 is TGTGCCAGCAGGGGGCCGTCCACCGGGGAGCTGTTTTTT. It is translated as CASRGPSTGELFF.

In its sample, this clone was seen a few times. The J gene is TRBJ1-2, the V gene TRBV19; D gene ambiguous. V lost 4 bases to trimming and J lost 4 bases, with 7 bases between them. Germline CDR1 and CDR2: LNHDA and SQIVND (reference sequence). This CDR3 has 12 residues. The CDR3 reads CASSTTRYGYTF. The CDR3, as DNA: TGTGCCAGTAGTACCACCCGCTATGGCTACACCTTC.

This clone was counted only a few times. The chain has TRBV7-3 and TRBJ1-2; D uncertain. The CDR3 has 15 residues. Germline values: CDR1 SGHTA, CDR2 FQGTGA. V shed 5 bases and J shed 5 bases, with 18 bases lying between them. In DNA, the CDR3 is TGTGCCAGCAGCCCCGGAGCCGCAGGAGATTATGGCTACACCTTC. It translates to CASSPGAAGDYGYTF. The entire variable domain, with the rest obtained from reference TRBV7-3 and TRBJ1-2, is as follows: GAGVSQTPSNKVTEKGKYVELRCDPISGHTALYWYRQSLGQGPEFLIYFQGTGAADDSGLPNDRFFAVRPEGSVSTLKIQRTERGDSAVYLCASSPGAAGDYGYTFGSGTRLTVV.

This chain connects TRBV19 to TRBJ1-1; TRBD1 might be the D (6 bases). This CDR3 has 15 amino acids. V lost 1 base and J lost 3, with 12 bases in between. Germline V gives CDR1 LNHDA, CDR2 SQIVND (reference sequence). This CDR3 reads CASSIARGPDTEAFF. CDR3 nucleotides: TGTGCCAGTAGTATAGCCCGGGGGCCGGACACTGAAGCTTTCTTT.

V and J are TRBV21-1 and TRBJ2-2; the table's D call, TRBD2, was not checked against the DNA. TRBV21-1 is flagged as a pseudogene. This CDR3 region has 15 residues. DNA of the CDR3: TGTGCCAGCACCGGTAGCGGGAGCGACACCGGGGAGCTGTTTTTT. Translation gives CASTGSGSDTGELFF.

This chain connects TRBV19 to TRBJ1-5; 8 nucleotides line up with TRBD1. This CDR3 has 15 amino acids. Germline CDR1 reads LNHDA; CDR2 reads SQIVND (reference sequence). Losses at the gene ends were 3 bases for V and 4 bases for J; bases not matched to a gene: 5. As DNA, the CDR3 is TGTGCCAGTAGTATGGACAGGGCGGAGAATCAGCCCCAGCATTTT. Its translation: CASSMDRAENQPQHF.

The V and J genes are TRBV30 and TRBJ1-1; no firm D call. V gave up 0 bases and J gave up 11 bases, with 16 bases separating them. Germline V CDR1 and CDR2: GTSNPN, SVGIG (reference sequence). CDR3 length: 13 amino acids. The CDR3, as DNA: TGTGCCTGGAGTGTACGTCTTGGGGTGGATGCTTTCTTT. The encoded protein is CAWSVRLGVDAFF.

This clone turned up a few times. The chain joins TRBV18 to TRBJ1-2, with a possible D match to TRBD1 (6 bases). Trimming pared 0 bases from V and 8 bases from J, leaving 10 bases between. The V gene's germline CDR1 is KGHSH and CDR2 LQKENI. The length of the CDR3 is 13 residues. This CDR3 reads CASSPPAGEGYTF. For the CDR3, the DNA is TGTGCCAGCTCACCACCGGCAGGGGAGGGCTACACCTTC.

The chain joins TRBV18 to TRBJ2-7; 12 bases are a match to TRBD2. Germline V gene lookup returns CDR1 KGHSH and CDR2 LQKENI. Trimming at V came to 3 bases and at J to 5 bases, leaving 5 bases not matched to a gene. This CDR3 has 15 residues. The CDR3 nucleotides read TGTGCCAGCTCACCCCTGACTAGCGGGAGCCACGAGCAGTACTTC. The encoded protein is CASSPLTSGSHEQYF.

The rearrangement uses TRBV5-1 and TRBJ1-3; D gene uncertain. Germline V CDR1 and CDR2: SGHRS, YFSETQ. The CDR3 runs 15 residues. Trimming removed 5 bases from V and 4 bases from J, with 16 bases in between. The DNA of the CDR3 is TGCGCCAGCAGTTCGGGCTCGGGGATCGGAAACACCATATATTTT. Translation: CASSSGSGIGNTIYF.

The chain recombines TRBV18 with TRBJ2-2; no definite D call. Germline V gene sequence: CDR1 KGHSH, CDR2 LQKENI. The CDR3 runs to 14 residues. Trimming took off 5 bases at V and 1 base at J, with 8 bases between the two ends. The CDR3 spells CASSGSGNTGELFF. The CDR3 DNA sequence: TGTGCCAGCTCAGGGTCAGGGAACACCGGGGAGCTGTTTTTT.

The chain has TRBV7-5 and TRBJ2-7; TRBD1, as called in the table, went unchecked against the DNA. TRBV7-5 constitutes a pseudogene. The CDR3 has 13 residues. The CDR3 loop reads CARIGQPNYEQYF. The CDR3 DNA follows: TGTGCCAGAATTGGACAGCCCAACTACGAGCAGTACTTC.

The V call is TRBV5-1, the J call TRBJ1-2; 8 bases agree with TRBD1. Germline CDR1 and CDR2: SGHRS and YFSETQ. The CDR3 runs 15 residues. V was clipped by 7 bases and J by 3 bases; unmatched bases: 11. CDR3 region: CASGRAGGSDYGYTF. The CDR3 DNA sequence: TGCGCCAGCGGGAGGGCAGGGGGCTCGGACTATGGCTACACCTTC.

This clone has only one observation. The chain joins TRBV5-6 to TRBJ2-7; D is perhaps TRBD1 (6 bases). CDR1 and CDR2 (germline): SGHDT, YYEEEE. Trimming took 4 bases from V and 1 from J, leaving 18 bases between them. CDR3 length: 16 amino acids. CDR3 residues: CASSTKGTFLSYEQYF. CDR3 bases: TGTGCCAGCAGCACCAAAGGGACATTTTTGTCCTACGAGCAGTACTTC.